Following are 9 T cell receptor beta chains from one sample sequenced in a study of early T cells in non-severe SARS-CoV-2 infection. TCRdb re-called the 5' RACE reads through MiXCR, storing one row per CDR3 protein. The data hold tens of thousands of distinct CDR3 sequences, with around 6.3% observed a single time. The material sequenced was whole blood, taken at baseline. The receptors were sampled from an adult who was a healthcare worker with PCR-confirmed SARS-CoV-2 infection or an uninfected control (not recorded which).

This clonotype was counted a few times. The V and J genes are TRBV5-1 and TRBJ1-4; weak D call: TRBD1 (5 bases). Looked up from germline, CDR1 is SGHRS and CDR2 is YFSETQ. Trimming pared 6 bases from V and 4 bases from J, leaving 13 bases between. CDR3 length: 14 amino acids. The CDR3 nucleotides read TGCGCCAGCACCGTGGGGCAGTATAATGAAAAACTGTTTTTT. Protein product: CASTVGQYNEKLFF.

Many counts were recorded for this clonotype. This rearrangement joins TRBV18 to TRBJ2-7; 8 nucleotides agree with TRBD1. CDR1 and CDR2 (germline): KGHSH, LQKENI. The CDR3 length is 14 residues. V was clipped by 3 bases and J by 4 bases; unmatched bases: 5. DNA for the CDR3: TGTGCCAGCTCACCGGACAGGGTCGGGTACGAGCAGTACTTC. Its translation: CASSPDRVGYEQYF.

This clonotype was recorded many times. The CDR3 coding sequence is TGCAGTGCCACCCGGGGACTCAACACCGGGGAGCTGTTTTTT. Protein product: CSATRGLNTGELFF. The chain combines TRBV20-1 with TRBJ2-2; D possibly corresponds to TRBD2 (6 bases). Germline loops: CDR1 DFQATT, CDR2 SNEGSKA (reference sequence). CDR3 size: 14 residues. V was trimmed by 6 bases and J by 2 bases, leaving 13 bases between them.

Only a few counts were recorded for this clonotype. This chain joins TRBV5-6 and TRBJ1-6; 10 nucleotides align to TRBD1. The germline CDR1 and CDR2 sequences are SGHDT and YYEEEE. Losses at the gene ends were 5 bases for V and 2 bases for J; bases not matched to a gene: 13. CDR3 length equals 19 residues. The CDR3 protein is CASSYSGQGSSTYNSPLHF. CDR3 nucleotide sequence: TGTGCCAGCAGTTATTCGGGACAGGGGAGTTCGACCTATAATTCACCCCTCCACTTT.

This clonotype occurred many times. The rearrangement uses TRBV11-3 and TRBJ2-1; D is possibly TRBD1 (6 bases). Trimming cost V 5 bases and J 5 bases, with 16 bases left between them. The CDR3 totals 15 residues. The germline V gene has CDR1 SGHNT and CDR2 YENEEA. Here the CDR3 reads CASSPSRGSNNEQFF. The CDR3 DNA reads TGTGCCAGCAGCCCATCTAGGGGGTCCAACAATGAGCAGTTCTTC. The full variable domain, its missing parts supplied by reference TRBV11-3 and TRBJ2-1, is EAGVVQSPRYKIIEKKQPVAFWCNPISGHNTLYWYLQNLGQGPELLIRYENEEAVDDSQLPKDRFSAERLKGVDSTLKIQPAELGDSAVYLCASSPSRGSNNEQFFGPGTRLTVL.

This clonotype was picked up many times. The CDR3 region is CASSLFGGSETQYF. The CDR3 coding sequence is TGTGCCAGCAGTTTATTTGGGGGATCAGAGACCCAGTACTTC. V is TRBV28 and J is TRBJ2-5; D tentatively reads TRBD1 or TRBD2 (5 bases each). Germline assignment: CDR1 MDHEN and CDR2 SYDVKM. The CDR3 contains 14 residues. V lost 1 base and J 4 bases, leaving 10 bases between the germline ends.

The chain carries TRBV21-1 and TRBJ1-2. TRBV21-1 is an annotated pseudogene. The CDR3 sequence is 17 residues long. Here the CDR3 reads CASSKALTGEYCYGYTF. The DNA for the CDR3 is TGTGCCAGCAGCAAAGCGCTAACCGGAGAATACTGTTATGGCTACACCTTC.

This clonotype showed up many times. The gene calls are TRBV5-1 and TRBJ2-1; TRBD1 agrees at 11 bases. Germline V gene data show CDR1 as SGHRS and CDR2 as YFSETQ. This CDR3 contains 16 residues. Trimming removed 4 bases from V and 4 bases from J; junction bases left unmatched: 7. CDR3 DNA: TGCGCCAGCAGCGGGACAGGGGGACTTGGATACAATGAGCAGTTCTTC. Protein sequence: CASSGTGGLGYNEQFF.

The chain has TRBV3-1 and TRBJ2-2, with no clear D. Trimming cost V 4 bases and J 4 bases, with 19 bases left between them. This CDR3 region has 17 residues. Germline lookup yields CDR1 LGHDT and CDR2 YNNKEL (reference sequence). This chain's CDR3 is CASSPSQGARGTGELFF. CDR3 bases: TGTGCCAGCAGCCCCTCCCAAGGAGCTAGAGGCACCGGGGAGCTGTTTTTT.